One and the same sample provided the 18 T cell receptor beta chains below, sequenced in a study of blood T cell repertoires in COVID-19. The table came from immunoSEQ multiplex PCR; TCRdb's copy has only in-frame clones and leaves some out. The sample lists about 48,000 clones, about 83% occurring once. Material: peripheral blood. The origin of the receptors is a woman aged 55-69 years with acute or convalescent COVID-19.

CDR3 bases: TGTGCCACCAGCAGAGCACAGGGTCACTATGGCTACACCTTC. It codes for CATSRAQGHYGYTF. The rearrangement links TRBV15 to TRBJ1-2; possibly TRBD1 for D (6 bases). CDR1 LNHNV and CDR2 YYDKDF come from the germline V gene (reference sequence). The CDR3 contains 14 residues. V lost 1 base to trimming and J lost 3 bases, with 9 bases between them.

The rearrangement joins TRBV27 to TRBJ2-2; D might be TRBD1 (6 bases). Per the germline V gene, CDR1 is MNHEY and CDR2 is SMNVEV (reference sequence). This CDR3 is 15 amino acids long. V dropped 3 bases and J dropped 1 base, with 9 bases sitting between them. The chain's CDR3 is CASSFQTGNTGELFF. CDR3 bases: TGTGCCAGCAGTTTTCAGACAGGGAACACCGGGGAGCTGTTTTTT.

The chain employs TRBV5-1 and TRBJ1-2; D may be TRBD1 (6 bases). Trimming pared 4 bases from V and 1 base from J, leaving 17 bases between. CDR1 and CDR2 from the germline V gene are SGHRS and YFSETQ. The CDR3 length is 16 residues. The CDR3 bases are TGCGCCAGCAGCGCACAAACGAGGGGGAATAACTATGGCTACACCTTC. The encoded protein is CASSAQTRGNNYGYTF. Based on the CDR3 plus reference TRBV5-1 and TRBJ1-2, the full variable domain is KAGVTQTPRYLIKTRGQQVTLSCSPISGHRSVSWYQQTPGQGLQFLFEYFSETQRNKGNFPGRFSGRQFSNSRSEMNVSTLELGDSALYLCASSAQTRGNNYGYTFGSGTRLTVV.

This clone was detected only a few times. The chain employs TRBV19 and TRBJ2-1, with 11 bases that match TRBD2. After removal of 7 bases from V and 0 bases from J, the junction contained 5 bases not matched to a gene. Germline CDR1 is LNHDA and CDR2 is SQIVND (reference sequence). The CDR3 loop spans 16 amino acids. This CDR3 reads CASTPSGRSSYNEQFF. CDR3 nucleotide sequence: TGTGCCAGTACTCCTAGCGGGAGGAGCTCCTACAATGAGCAGTTCTTC.

This chain joins TRBV3-1 (or the pseudogene TRBV3-2) and TRBJ1-2; D is possibly TRBD1 (5 bases). In germline, CDR1 is LGHDT, CDR2 YNNKEL (reference sequence). The CDR3 covers 15 residues. Trimming took 0 bases from V and 2 from J, leaving 10 bases between them. The CDR3 sequence is CASSQDSGFNYGYTF. The CDR3 nucleotides read TGTGCCAGCAGCCAAGATTCAGGGTTCAACTATGGCTACACCTTC.

This chain joins TRBV2 and TRBJ2-4; a weak D match, TRBD2 (5 bases). Trimming took 10 bases from V and 2 from J, leaving 12 bases between them. This CDR3 contains 13 residues. CDR1 is SNHLY and CDR2 is FYNNEI in the germline V gene. In DNA, the CDR3 is TGTGCCAACTCGAGGGAGACCAAAAACATTCAGTACTTC. Translating gives CANSRETKNIQYF.

V and J are TRBV18 and TRBJ1-6; 11 positions agree with TRBD1. Trimming took 3 bases from V and 5 from J; bases not matched to a gene: 12. Germline V CDR1 and CDR2: KGHSH, LQKENI. The CDR3 sequence is 19 residues long. CDR3 coding DNA: TGTGCCAGCTCACCGATGCGGACAGGGGGCGGAGTGGATAATTCACCCCTCCACTTT. Encoded protein: CASSPMRTGGGVDNSPLHF.

This chain joins TRBV4-2 and TRBJ2-1; 12 nucleotides agree with TRBD2. With V trimmed by 0 bases and J by 4 bases, 1 base remained unmatched. Germline CDR1 is LGHNA and CDR2 is YNFKEQ. The CDR3 spans 16 residues. The CDR3 region has the DNA TGTGCCAGCAGCCAAGAGACTAGCGGGGGTTACAATGAGCAGTTCTTC. This codes for CASSQETSGGYNEQFF.

V usage is TRBV2 and J usage is TRBJ1-1, with 10 bases aligning to TRBD1. Trimming removed 8 bases from V and 5 bases from J; junction bases left unmatched: 5. The CDR3 loop spans 13 amino acids. Germline CDR1 SNHLY, CDR2 FYNNEI. CDR3 coding DNA: TGTGCCAGCGGGGGGGACAGGGGAACTGAAGCTTTCTTT. Its translation is CASGGDRGTEAFF.

The chain combines TRBV2 with TRBJ1-5; perhaps TRBD1 as D (6 bases). Germline lookup yields CDR1 SNHLY and CDR2 FYNNEI. This CDR3 spans 15 amino acids. V shed 7 bases and J shed 9 bases, with 22 bases lying between them. CDR3 loop: CASTPSPGQGSPQHF. The CDR3 region has the DNA TGTGCCAGCACCCCCTCACCGGGCCAGGGGTCGCCCCAGCATTTT.

The chain employs TRBV2 and TRBJ2-7; 12 bases are a match to TRBD2. Germline V gene lookup returns CDR1 SNHLY and CDR2 FYNNEI. After removal of 6 bases from V and 5 bases from J, the junction contained 8 bases not matched to a gene. The CDR3 contains 15 residues. The DNA of the CDR3 is TGTGCCAGCAGCAGACTAGCGGGAGCGGGAAACGAGCAGTACTTC. As protein: CASSRLAGAGNEQYF.

This clone was found a few times. This chain connects TRBV2 to TRBJ2-2; possible D gene TRBD1, 5 bases. Germline V lookup: CDR1 SNHLY, CDR2 FYNNEI. There are 15 residues in the CDR3. Trimming left V 7 bases short and J 5 bases short, with 17 bases between. This chain's CDR3 is CASTTNRWTTGELFF. CDR3 bases: TGTGCCAGCACCACTAACCGATGGACAACCGGGGAGCTGTTTTTT.

The rearrangement joins TRBV7-9 to TRBJ2-1; 7 bases fit TRBD2. Germline-derived CDR1 and CDR2 are SEHNR and FQNEAQ (reference sequence). This CDR3 is built from 11 residues. Trimming cost V 8 bases and J 13 bases; bases outside gene matches: 8. The CDR3 is CASSLETSQFF. The CDR3 coding sequence is TGTGCCAGCTCCTTAGAGACTAGCCAGTTCTTC.

This clone was seen once. V is TRBV7-2 and J is TRBJ1-1; D is perhaps TRBD1 (6 bases). Per the germline V gene, CDR1 is SGHTA and CDR2 is FQGNSA. CDR3 length: 15 amino acids. The V end was cut by 4 bases, the J end by 0 bases, with 12 bases between. The CDR3 here is CASSSTTGLNTEAFF. In nucleotides, the CDR3 is TGTGCCAGCAGCTCTACCACAGGGTTGAACACTGAAGCTTTCTTT.

This clone appeared once. This chain connects TRBV19 to TRBJ2-1, with a possible D match to TRBD2 (5 bases). The CDR3 sequence is 17 residues long. CDR1 LNHDA and CDR2 SQIVND come from the germline V gene (reference sequence). V lost 3 bases, J lost 1 base, and 16 bases lay in between. The CDR3 reads CASSMRPAGPSYNEQFF. DNA of the CDR3: TGTGCCAGTAGTATGAGACCCGCGGGTCCTTCCTACAATGAGCAGTTCTTC.

The V gene is TRBV5-1, the J gene TRBJ1-3, with D perhaps TRBD1 (6 bases). This CDR3 is built from 17 residues. V lost 4 bases and J lost 0, with 17 bases in between. The germline V gene encodes CDR1 SGHRS and CDR2 YFSETQ. CDR3 coding DNA: TGCGCCAGCAGCATAGAAACAGGGATTCGCTCTGGAAACACCATATATTTT. Protein: CASSIETGIRSGNTIYF.

This clone was seen just once. This chain uses TRBV10-3 with TRBJ2-7; 8 positions match TRBD2. CDR1 is ENHRY and CDR2 is SYGVKD in the germline V gene. The CDR3 is 16 residues long. Trimming cost V 10 bases and J 3 bases; bases outside gene matches: 17. The CDR3 loop is CAKNTSGRLRDYEQYF. CDR3 nucleotide sequence: TGTGCCAAGAACACTAGCGGTAGGCTGAGGGACTACGAGCAGTACTTC.

The chain carries TRBV30 and TRBJ2-3, with 8 positions matching TRBD1. CDR1 GTSNPN and CDR2 SVGIG come from the germline V gene (reference sequence). V was pared by 5 bases and J by 1 base, with 2 bases of the junction left unmatched. The CDR3 sequence is 13 residues long. In DNA, the CDR3 is TGTGCCTGGGGCAGGGGGCGCACAGATACGCAGTATTTT. This sequence encodes CAWGRGRTDTQYF.